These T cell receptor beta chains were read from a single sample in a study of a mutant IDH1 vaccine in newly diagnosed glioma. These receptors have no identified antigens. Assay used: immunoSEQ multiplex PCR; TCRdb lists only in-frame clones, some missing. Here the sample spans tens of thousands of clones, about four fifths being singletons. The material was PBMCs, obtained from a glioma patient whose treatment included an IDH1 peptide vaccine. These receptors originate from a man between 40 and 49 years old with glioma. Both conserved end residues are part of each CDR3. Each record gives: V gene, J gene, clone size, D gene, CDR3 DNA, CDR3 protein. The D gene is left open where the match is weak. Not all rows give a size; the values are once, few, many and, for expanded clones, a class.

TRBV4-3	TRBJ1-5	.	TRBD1	TGCGCCAGCAGCCAAGATCTTCCCGGGACAGGGAGCAATCAGCCCCAGCATTTT	CASSQDLPGTGSNQPQHF
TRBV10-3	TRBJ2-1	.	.	TGTGCCATCAGTGAGGGAAACAATGAGCAGTTCTTC	CAISEGNNEQFF
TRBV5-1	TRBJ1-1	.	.	TGCGCCAGCAGCTTGAGGGGCGGACAAAACACTGAAGCTTTCTTT	CASSLRGGQNTEAFF
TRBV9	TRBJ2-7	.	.	TGTGCCAGCAGCGTCGAGGAGGGGGTCTCCTACGAGCAGTACTTC	CASSVEEGVSYEQYF
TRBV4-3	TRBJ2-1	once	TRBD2	TGCGCCAGCAGCCAAAGCGGGAGGGCCTACAATGAGCAGTTCTTC	CASSQSGRAYNEQFF
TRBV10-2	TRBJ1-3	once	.	TGCGCCAGCAGTGAGGACAGATTCTTCTCTGGAAACACCATATATTTT	CASSEDRFFSGNTIYF
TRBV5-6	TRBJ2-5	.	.	TGTGCCAGCAGCCAAGGGGGGAGGGAGACCCAGTACTTC	CASSQGGRETQYF
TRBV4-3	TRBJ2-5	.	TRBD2	TGCGCCAGCAGCCAAGATATCGGCGGGAGAGAGACCCAGTACTTC	CASSQDIGGRETQYF
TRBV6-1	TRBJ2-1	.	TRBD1	TGTGCCAGCAGTGACGACAGGGGCCCCTACAATGAGCAGTTCTTC	CASSDDRGPYNEQFF
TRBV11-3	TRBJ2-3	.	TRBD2	TGTGCCAGCAGCATTAGCGGGAGAGGGGCAGATACGCAGTATTTT	CASSISGRGADTQYF
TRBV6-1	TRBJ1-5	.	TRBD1	TGTGCCAGCAGTGAAGTCCCAGGGGGCGGTCAGCCCCAGCATTTT	CASSEVPGGGQPQHF
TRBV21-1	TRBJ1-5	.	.	TGTGCCAGCAGTAGACTCTTTCAAGGGACAGGGGCACAGCCCCAGCATTTT	CASSRLFQGTGAQPQHF
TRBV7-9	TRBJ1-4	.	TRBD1	TGTGCCAGCAGCTTATTAGGGGGCGGTGAAAAACTGTTTTTT	CASSLLGGGEKLFF
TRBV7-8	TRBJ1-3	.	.	TGTGCCAGCAGCTTAGCCGGCAGGCCCTCTGGAAACACCATATATTTT	CASSLAGRPSGNTIYF
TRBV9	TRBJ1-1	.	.	TGTGCCAGCAGCGTGACAGAGAACACTGAAGCTTTCTTT	CASSVTENTEAFF
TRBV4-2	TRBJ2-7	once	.	TGTGCCAGCAGCCAAGCCCTTTCTAGCTCCTACGAGCAGTACTTC	CASSQALSSSYEQYF
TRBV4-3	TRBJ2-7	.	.	TGCGCCAGCAGCCAAGATCATAGGAGATACGAGCAGTACTTC	CASSQDHRRYEQYF
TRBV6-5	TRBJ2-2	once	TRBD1	TGTGCCAGCCGTCCCGGGACAGGGGCCGGGGAGCTGTTTTTT	CASRPGTGAGELFF
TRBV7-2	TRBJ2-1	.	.	TGTGCCAGCAGCTTCAGTAGGAGTTACAATGAGCAGTTCTTC	CASSFSRSYNEQFF
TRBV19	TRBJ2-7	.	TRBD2	TGTGCCAGTAGTATCCAGCGGGGGAGATACGAGCAGTACTTC	CASSIQRGRYEQYF
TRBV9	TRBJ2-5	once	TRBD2	TGTGCCAGCACCCCGGGGGGGGGCGGAGAGACCCAGTACTTC	CASTPGGGGETQYF
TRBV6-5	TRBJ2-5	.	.	TGTGCCAGCAGTTACTCGAGTGGATCAGGCACGGAGACCCAGTACTTC	CASSYSSGSGTETQYF
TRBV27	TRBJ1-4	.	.	TGTGCCAGCAGCCCTGGAGTTTCAGGCAGCCCGGGGAATGAAAAACTGTTTTTT	CASSPGVSGSPGNEKLFF
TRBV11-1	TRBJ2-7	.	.	TGTGCCAGCAGCTCCCAACGGAGCTCCTACGAGCAGTACTTC	CASSSQRSSYEQYF
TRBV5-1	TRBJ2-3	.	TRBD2	TGCGCCAGCAGCCCCCTAAGCGGGGGGCCTGCAGATACGCAGTATTTT	CASSPLSGGPADTQYF
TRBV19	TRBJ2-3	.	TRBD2	TGTGCCAGTAGTATAGCAGGCGGGGGGGGAGATACGCAGTATTTT	CASSIAGGGGDTQYF
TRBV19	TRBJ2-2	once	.	TGTGCCAGTAGCCCTCGTCCACTTAACACCGGGGAGCTGTTTTTT	CASSPRPLNTGELFF
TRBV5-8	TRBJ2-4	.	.	TGTGCCAGCAGCTATACAGGGTTAGCCAAAAACATTCAGTACTTC	CASSYTGLAKNIQYF
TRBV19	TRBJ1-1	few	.	TGTGCCAGTATTCAAGCCACTGAAGCTTTCTTT	CASIQATEAFF
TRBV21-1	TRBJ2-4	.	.	TGTGCCAGCAGCACCACGATTTCAGGGAATGCCAAAAACATTCAGTACTTC	CASSTTISGNAKNIQYF
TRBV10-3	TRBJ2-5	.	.	TGTGCCATCAGTGTCATAGGGGGAGAGACCCAGTACTTC	CAISVIGGETQYF
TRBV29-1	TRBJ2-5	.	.	TGCAGCGTTCTGGGTACGGAGACCCAGTACTTC	CSVLGTETQYF
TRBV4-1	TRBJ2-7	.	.	TGCGCCAGCAGCCAAGATCATAGAGGACCCGGGTACGAGCAGTACTTC	CASSQDHRGPGYEQYF
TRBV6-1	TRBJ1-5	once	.	TGTGCCAGCAGCTCGGACGGAAATAGCAATCAGCCCCAGCATTTT	CASSSDGNSNQPQHF
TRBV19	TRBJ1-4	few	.	TGTGCCTCAAACCTCGGGCCTAATGAAAAACTGTTTTTT	CASNLGPNEKLFF
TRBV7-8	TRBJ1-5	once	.	TGTGCCAGCAGCTTAGTAGGTCAGCCCCAGCATTTT	CASSLVGQPQHF
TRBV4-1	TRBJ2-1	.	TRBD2	TGCGCCAGCAGCCTTCGACTAGCGGGGGAGAGGTATGAGCAGTTCTTC	CASSLRLAGERYEQFF
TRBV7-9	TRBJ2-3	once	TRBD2	TGTGCCAGCAGCTTAAGCGGGGAGGAACACGATACGCAGTATTTT	CASSLSGEEHDTQYF
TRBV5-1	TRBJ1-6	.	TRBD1	TGCGCCAGCCGTGGGACAGGGGTCCCCAATTCACCCCTCCACTTT	CASRGTGVPNSPLHF
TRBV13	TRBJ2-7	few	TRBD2	TGTGCCAGCAGCCTTCGACTAGCGGGCTACGAGCAGTACTTC	CASSLRLAGYEQYF
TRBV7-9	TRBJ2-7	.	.	TGTGCCAGCAGCTCCGACTACCCGCACGAGCAGTACTTC	CASSSDYPHEQYF